A single sample is the source of the 3 T cell receptor beta chains below, sequenced in a study of vaccination effects on CD4 cells after COVID-19 (dated by TCRdb to the early 2020s). Library preparation employed the immunoSEQ multiplex PCR assay. TCRdb took over this immuneACCESS table, retaining in-frame rearrangements with V and J assigned. Such tables are incomplete; in checked studies, under half of the missing clones stem from an unresolved V gene, and the remainder is unexplained. A total of around 45,000 clones appear in this sample, roughly 79% of them only once. Under 14% of the sample is taken by the ten largest. Their recognized antigens are unknown. In the ViraFEST assay, PBMC were stimulated with viral peptide pools, and antigen-specific CD4+ T cell clonotypes were then identified by expansion using TCR sequencing. After less than eleven days of culture, CD4+ T cells were isolated with the EasySep CD4+ T cell isolation kit. The absence of prior SARS-CoV-2 infection in healthy vaccine recipients was confirmed by negative nucleocapsid antibodies before and after vaccination.

The sequenced sample was CD4+ T cells from PBMCs cultured with SARS-CoV-2 spike peptides, obtained before COVID-19 vaccination. The intended sense of this specimen's cell subset or site label: SARS-CoV-2 spike overlapping peptide pool stimulation. The receptors derive from a human donor who received a COVID-19 vaccine.

The V gene is TRBV7-9, the J gene TRBJ1-2; 7 nucleotides agree with TRBD1. The CDR3 totals 13 residues. Germline loops: CDR1 SEHNR, CDR2 FQNEAQ (reference sequence). V lost 1 base to trimming and J lost 8 bases; unmatched junction nucleotides: 4. The CDR3 here is CASSLGQGTGYTF. CDR3 sequence (DNA): TGTGCCAGCAGCTTAGGACAGGGCACAGGCTACACCTTC.

The rearrangement joins TRBV14 to TRBJ2-3; weak D call: TRBD2 (7 bases). The CDR3 has 21 amino acids. The germline V gene encodes CDR1 SGHDN and CDR2 FVKESK. The germline V and J ends were trimmed by 0 bases and 1 base, with 26 bases remaining between them. CDR3 sequence: CASSQDPVSAGRGAGTDTQYF. The CDR3 nucleotides read TGTGCCAGCAGCCAAGATCCTGTCTCCGCCGGTCGGGGGGCTGGCACAGATACGCAGTATTTT.

The gene calls are TRBV7-9 and TRBJ1-1; 8 positions agree with TRBD1. Germline CDR1 reads SEHNR; CDR2 reads FQNEAQ (reference sequence). After removal of 6 bases from V and 11 bases from J, the junction contained 11 bases not matched to a gene. CDR3 length equals 13 residues. The CDR3 is CASRPRQGSTAFF. For the CDR3, the DNA is TGTGCCAGCAGACCTCGACAGGGGTCAACGGCTTTCTTT.